These 3 T cell receptor beta chains were all obtained from the same sample, sequenced in a study of blood T cell repertoires in COVID-19. Clones were read by immunoSEQ multiplex PCR, and TCRdb kept only the in-frame ones, dropping some. Of around 200,000 clones listed, about 88% are singletons. The specimen was PBMCs or T cells enriched from blood (not recorded which). The origin of the receptors is a woman younger than 30 who had recovered from COVID-19.

In its sample, this clone was seen a few times. This sequence joins TRBV6-5 and TRBJ1-1, with 7 bases lining up with TRBD1. CDR1 MNHEY and CDR2 SVGAGI come from the germline V gene. V gave up 8 bases and J gave up 2 bases; unmatched junction bases: 5. This CDR3 spans 13 amino acids. CDR3 protein: CASQGVVNTEAFF. The DNA of the CDR3 is TGTGCCAGCCAGGGGGTGGTTAACACTGAAGCTTTCTTT.

The chain links TRBV28 to TRBJ1-5, with unresolved D. Germline CDR1 MDHEN, CDR2 SYDVKM. Trimming removed 6 bases from V and 0 bases from J, with 9 bases in between. The CDR3 extends over 14 amino acids. CDR3 in amino acids: CASSRDNSNQPQHF. In nucleotides, the CDR3 is TGTGCCAGCAGCAGAGACAATAGCAATCAGCCCCAGCATTTT.

This clone has only a few counts. The CDR3 protein is CASTLTLNTGELFF. As DNA, the CDR3 is TGTGCCAGTACCCTTACATTGAACACCGGGGAGCTGTTTTTT. The V call is TRBV11-2, the J call TRBJ2-2; unclear D gene. This CDR3 has 14 amino acids. Germline loops: CDR1 SGHAT, CDR2 FQNNGV. Trimming shortened V by 9 bases and J by 1 base, and 12 bases separated the two germline ends.